This passage covers 15 T cell receptor beta chains from one sample sequenced in a study of monozygotic twins with inflammatory bowel disease. After re-calling the 5' RACE reads, TCRdb lists one entry per CDR3 protein, DNA absent. The sample has 400,000 to 500,000 distinct CDR3 sequences. Sample: blood. These receptors were collected from a human donor with ulcerative colitis or Crohn's disease, or a healthy co-twin of an affected twin (not recorded which).

The rearrangement uses TRBV10-2 and TRBJ2-7; TCRdb calls TRBD1, which cannot be checked without DNA. The CDR3 covers 11 residues. Germline loops: CDR1 WSHSY, CDR2 SAAADI. The CDR3 sequence: CASSYPGEQYF.

The V gene is TRBV29-1, the J gene TRBJ1-2; TCRdb selects TRBD1, and the lack of DNA leaves this call unchecked. The CDR3 contains 16 residues. In germline, CDR1 is SQVTM, CDR2 ANQGSEA. CDR3 region: CSVEAPRDRGYSGYTF.

CDR3 region: CASSLAGAEKLFF. This chain links TRBV7-2 with TRBJ1-4; TCRdb's D call, TRBD1, is unchecked because there is no DNA. The CDR3 length is 13 residues. Germline V CDR1 and CDR2: SGHTA, FQGNSA.

CDR3 residues: CSVQSGGPNEQFF. The rearrangement uses TRBV29-1 and TRBJ2-1; TCRdb designates TRBD2, a call that cannot be tested without DNA. CDR1 is SQVTM, CDR2 ANQGSEA, per germline. The CDR3 has 13 amino acids.

The CDR3 region is CASSPGLEDTDTQYF. This chain joins TRBV5-1 and TRBJ2-3; the D call of TRBD2 rests on TCRdb alone, since no DNA is present to check it. Germline V lookup: CDR1 SGHRS, CDR2 YFSETQ. The CDR3 is 15 amino acids.

This chain connects TRBV15 to TRBJ1-4; TCRdb selects TRBD1, and the lack of DNA leaves this call unchecked. The germline gives CDR1 LNHNV, CDR2 YYDKDF (reference sequence). CDR3 length equals 17 residues. CDR3 protein: CTTSRERGARANEKLIF.

The chain links TRBV10-3 to TRBJ1-1; TCRdb picks TRBD1, but there is no DNA to check that call. Germline-derived CDR1 and CDR2 are ENHRY and SYGVKD. This CDR3 contains 15 residues. The CDR3 loop reads CAISAPGQGRTEAFF.

V and J are TRBV20-1 and TRBJ1-1; TCRdb lists TRBD1, though no DNA is available to test this call. The CDR3 spans 14 residues. Germline-derived CDR1 and CDR2 are DFQATT and SNEGSKA (reference sequence). The CDR3 spells CSNQGAMVDTEAFF.

The chain has TRBV20-1 and TRBJ2-3; TCRdb's D call of TRBD1 is untestable without DNA. The CDR3 runs to 16 residues. Germline V gives CDR1 DFQATT, CDR2 SNEGSKA (reference sequence). The CDR3 spells CSARGRRGVLADTQYF.

The chain employs TRBV30 and TRBJ2-4. The CDR3 is 13 amino acids. The germline gives CDR1 GTSNPN, CDR2 SVGIG (reference sequence). The CDR3 region is CAWGLDSKNIQYF.

V usage is TRBV4-1 and J usage is TRBJ1-6; TCRdb outputs TRBD1, but without DNA this stays unchecked. The CDR3 has 17 amino acids. The germline gives CDR1 MGHRA, CDR2 YSYEKL. This CDR3 is CASSQKSGGTYNSPLHF.

V and J are TRBV4-3 and TRBJ1-3. The CDR3 consists of 14 residues. Germline assignment: CDR1 LGHNA and CDR2 YSLEER. CDR3 sequence reads: CAGVCGDSGNTIYF.

The rearrangement joins TRBV5-4 to TRBJ1-2; no DNA is available, so the TRBD1 call from TCRdb remains unchecked. The CDR3 has 14 residues. Germline values: CDR1 SGHNT, CDR2 YYREEE (reference sequence). CDR3 residues: CASSFLGQGHGYTF.

V usage is TRBV5-1 and J usage is TRBJ2-7. Germline V gene data show CDR1 as SGHRS and CDR2 as YFSETQ. CDR3 length equals 15 residues. The CDR3 here is CASSLAWYGTYEQYF.

The CDR3 is CASSRVGGTGDFTEAFF. The V gene is TRBV5-6, the J gene TRBJ1-1; absent DNA, TCRdb's TRBD1 call cannot be checked. CDR3 length: 17 residues. Germline lookup yields CDR1 SGHDT and CDR2 YYEEEE.